This T cell receptor beta chain was observed in a study of CD8 T cells in Susac syndrome. Study findings and constraints: The study conceded that relatively few individuals underwent its TCR sequencing and HLA analysis.

With respect to this clonotype: The antigen remains unidentified.

Random hexamers were used to reverse transcribe 0.5 to 1 ug of RNA. Amplification of TCR beta CDR3 by immunoSEQ multiplex PCR spanned 54 Vbeta and 13 Jbeta. TCRdb used MiXCR to reprocess the immunoSEQ multiplex PCR reads, holding one entry per CDR3 protein. The data contain approximately 26,000 distinct CDR3 sequences, around 94% of them singletons. From blood CD8+ and CD4+ T cells, the TCR beta chain was sequenced. Purification of the CD8+ and CD4+ T cells relied on negative isolation, and TEMRA cells underwent FACS enrichment. The V end was cut by 1 base, the J end by 6 bases, with 13 bases between. Germline CDR1 and CDR2: SGDLS and YYNGEE. This CDR3 has 14 amino acids.

Sequencing was done on a sample of CD8+ T cells from PBMCs. The chain has TRBV9 and TRBJ1-2; D ambiguous. The TCR was taken from a human donor in good health. Here the CDR3 DNA reads TGTGCCAGCAGCGTACCGGGTACTGGACATGGCTACACCTTC. Amino acids: CASSVPGTGHGYTF.